This entry describes one TCR beta chain. The antigen remains unidentified. Prepared TCR beta cDNA libraries contained unique molecular identifiers. Once roughly 0.9 to 11 million T cells were used, about 490,000 cDNA molecules resulted. One entry per CDR3 protein, called by TCRdb with MiXCR from the PCR reads. The sample holds hundreds of thousands of distinct CDR3 sequences; nearly 45% are singletons and the top ten take 12%. Germline V gene lookup returns CDR1 SQVTM and CDR2 ANQGSEA. The CDR3 runs to 12 residues. Between the trimmed V and J ends, which lost 4 bases and 0 bases, there was a span of 6 bases. This specimen comes from a study of post-analysis software for immune sequencing data. Study at large: Several disease courses (relapsing-remitting, secondary progressive and progressive-relapsing) of multiple sclerosis were included. Study outcomes and limitations: With TRBV5-6, TRBV5-1 and TRBV20-1 included, about five TRBV segments were more frequent in patients than in controls. When compared against controls, multiple sclerosis patients showed significantly lower normalized Chao1 diversity. Same-batch preparations were strongly co-clustered by F measure.

The sample was blood. The rearrangement links TRBV29-1 to TRBJ1-1; unclear D gene. The sequence came from a girl between 10 and 17 years old with multiple sclerosis. The CDR3 DNA sequence: TGCAGCGTTGCCGGTTTGAACACTGAAGCTTTCTTT. Protein: CSVAGLNTEAFF.